This T cell receptor beta chain was profiled in a study of shared clonotypes between healthy human individuals (dated by TCRdb to about 2020). In the study overall: Three men and a couple of women, aged 18 to 49 years, made up the cohort. For each donor, CD4 naive and CD4 memory were each given three plates, CD8 naive was given two plates, and CD8 memory was given one plate. The study deeply sequenced blood TCR repertoires of about five healthy adults to estimate repertoire size and the extent of clonotype sharing between individuals. Libraries were prepared and TCR repertoires were sequenced by different laboratories using diverse techniques, in order to increase sequencing depth and limit assay-specific biases. Each donor's leukapheresis produced roughly between about 0.9 and 9.5 billion PBMCs.

Using the deep immunoSEQ assay, multiplex PCR amplified TCR CDR3 regions from genomic DNA. For each cell subset, the extracted genomic DNA was distributed evenly across all wells of several immunoSEQ 96-well plates, and each plate served as one replicate. For sorted subsets, roughly 200 ng of genomic DNA, equivalent to roughly 33,000 T cell genomes, went into each replicate PCR. Purified libraries were measured with a Qubit 3.0 fluorometer, size-checked on a Bioanalyzer 2100, and measured again with the KAPA Library Quantification kit. A separate single-read 150-cycle Illumina NextSeq 550 flow cell was used to sequence each immunoSEQ 96-well plate. The paper's data handling went like this. Because only junctional sequences without quality scores were contained in the immunoSEQ output, filtering matching that applied to full-length reads could not be performed. To assign V/J genes and CDR3, sequences were annotated against IMGT germline references using PyIR, a Python wrapper for IgBLAST v1.9. Reads with weak V/J assignments (E-value above 1e-6), missing CDR3, stop codons, out-of-frame junctions, or ambiguous translated residues were removed. V3J clonotypes were defined by identical inferred V gene, J gene, and CDR3 amino acid sequence. Percentage overlap between repertoires was calculated by dividing the number of shared unique clonotypes by the size of the smaller repertoire. RTK rarefaction, the Chao1 estimator, and Recon v2.1 estimates of unobserved clonotypes were used to assess repertoire richness. For all TCRbeta clonotypes obtained by the gDNA method from a handful of donors, generation probabilities were computed with OLGA. TCRdb obtained this table from immuneACCESS and retained in-frame rearrangements with V and J assigned. These tables miss some clones; where compared with another copy, unresolved V genes account for less than half of the shortfall, and the remainder is unexplained. Clone size and V and J calls were adopted from that table, with D and trimming inferred from the DNA. The sample profile shows approximately 1.4 million clones; 95% to 99% of them were found once. The leading ten clones occupy about 0.45% of the sample.

The donors were healthy, HIV-negative adults with no recently reported acute infections or vaccinations. All donors were Caucasian adults living in Nashville, Tennessee, USA. Magnetic negative selection was used to enrich CD4+ T cells, after which naive cells were positively selected on CD45RA and the negative fraction became the memory subset. Blood was collected by leukapheresis, and PBMCs were isolated by Ficoll-Histopaque density gradient centrifugation and then cryopreserved in liquid nitrogen vapor phase. Analytical flow cytometry was used to check the purity and quantity of every magnetically sorted T cell population. Each sorted fraction had its genomic DNA isolated and then quantified by UV absorbance on a Nanodrop 2000c. The CDR3 measures 13 amino acids from cysteine to phenylalanine. Just CDR3 DNA is preserved here, 39 bases in frame from base 1. Reading the germline V gene gives CDR1 WSHSY and CDR2 SAAADI. The germline ends are 4 bases apart after V is trimmed by 1 base and J by 2 bases.

The table lists this clone with a count of one. Its antigen specificity is not known. Base-call qualities are not available, and no considerably larger clone is one nucleotide away. Beyond this particular receptor, the publication reports: Across a handful of donors, approximately 4.6% of naive CD4, roughly 3.5% of naive CD8, roughly 2.3% of memory CD4, and over 0.35% of memory CD8 clonotypes were shared. Because the study included only a small number of donors, the genetic and exposure-history diversity represented was limited. Based on pairwise subsampling, the degree of clonotype sharing among donors was expected to be affected by sequencing depth. Rarefaction of sorted-subset datasets indicated incomplete sequencing despite the large sequencing depth. Clonotypes shared by all four sorted-subset donors showed higher generation probabilities than non-shared clonotypes. Estimated clonotype richness was generally larger for naive than for memory subsets. Only blood was sampled, and tissue TCR repertoires likely differ from those in blood.

The sequence came from a man aged 25 to 40 in good health. The chain was built from TRBV10-2 and TRBJ2-3; no D gene can be assigned with confidence. The sequenced sample consisted of naive CD4+ T cells sorted from blood. Taken with the paper, the label for cell subset or site translates to: CD45RA+ positively selected. CDR3 loop: CASSEFATDTQYF. The sequenced DNA is TGCGCCAGCAGTGAGTTTGCCACAGATACGCAGTATTTT.